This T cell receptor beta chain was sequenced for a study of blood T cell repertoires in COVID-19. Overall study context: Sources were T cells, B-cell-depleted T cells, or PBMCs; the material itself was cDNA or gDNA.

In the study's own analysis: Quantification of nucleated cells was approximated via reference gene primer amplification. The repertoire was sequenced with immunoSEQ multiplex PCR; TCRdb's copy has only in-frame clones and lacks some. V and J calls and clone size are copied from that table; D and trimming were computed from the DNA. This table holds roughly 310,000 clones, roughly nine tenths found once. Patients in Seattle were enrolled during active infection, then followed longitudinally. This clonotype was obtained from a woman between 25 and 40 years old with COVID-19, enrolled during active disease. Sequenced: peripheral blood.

Here the CDR3 DNA reads TGTGCCAGCAGAAGCCAAATGGGAGCTAACTATGGCTACACCTTC. It translates to CASRSQMGANYGYTF. This chain joins TRBV6-5 and TRBJ1-2; D unresolved. Trimming stripped 6 bases from V and 0 bases from J, with 14 bases between. Germline CDR1 and CDR2: MNHEY and SVGAGI. The CDR3 runs 15 residues.